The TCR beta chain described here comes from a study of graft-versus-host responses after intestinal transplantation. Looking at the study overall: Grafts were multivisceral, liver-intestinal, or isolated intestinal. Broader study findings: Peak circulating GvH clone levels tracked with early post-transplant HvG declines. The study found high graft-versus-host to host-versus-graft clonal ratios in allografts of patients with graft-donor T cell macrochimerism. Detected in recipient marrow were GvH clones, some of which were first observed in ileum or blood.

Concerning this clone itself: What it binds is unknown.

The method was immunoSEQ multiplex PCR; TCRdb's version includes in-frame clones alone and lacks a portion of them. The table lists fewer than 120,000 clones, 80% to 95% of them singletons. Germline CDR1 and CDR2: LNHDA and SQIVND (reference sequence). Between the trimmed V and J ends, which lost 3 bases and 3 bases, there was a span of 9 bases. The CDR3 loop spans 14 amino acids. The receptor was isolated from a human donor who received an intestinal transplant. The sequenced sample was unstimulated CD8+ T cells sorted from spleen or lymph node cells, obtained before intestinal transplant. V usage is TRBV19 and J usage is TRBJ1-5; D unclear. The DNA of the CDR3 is TGTGCCAGTAGTATCTTCAGCTACAATCAGCCCCAGCATTTT. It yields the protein CASSIFSYNQPQHF.